This TCR beta chain is from a study of blood T cells in healthy people across ages. V was clipped by 3 bases and J by 7 bases; unmatched bases: 7. CDR1 and CDR2 (germline): MNHNS, SASEGT. This CDR3 spans 15 amino acids. Study-wide findings and caveats: A roughly linear age-dependent decrease characterized TCR beta diversity per million T cells. PBMCs were not sorted, which prevented a conclusive comparison of naive versus antigen-experienced cells. Naive T cell percentage showed a strong correlation with the diversity of TCR beta.

Notes on this clonotype: Antigen specificity is unknown.

Isolation of PBMCs gave at least 6 million cells per sample. For the second PCR, which ran for roughly 7 to 11 cycles, a sample-barcoded 5' primer and a J-beta primer mix were used. TCRdb reanalysed the 5' RACE reads using MiXCR and keeps one entry per CDR3 protein. The sample has 1.5 million to 2 million distinct CDR3 sequences; roughly two fifths are singletons. Source material: blood. The source is a human donor in good health. V gene TRBV6-1 combines with J gene TRBJ1-4, with 8 bases matching TRBD1. The CDR3 region has the DNA TGTGCCAGCAGTGAGTTGGCAGGGGGCAGTGAAAAACTGTTTTTT. Translated, it gives CASSELAGGSEKLFF.